This T cell receptor (beta chain) was retrieved from a study of T-cell memory formation after mild COVID-19. General observations from the study: From day 15 to 85, contracting clones were balanced between CD4 and CD8, whereas later expanders leaned toward CD4+. Pre-infection memory showed some responding clones, and this suggested that cross-reactive memory joined.

TCRdb independently ran MiXCR on the 5' RACE reads; one entry per CDR3 protein. The sample has approximately 60,000 distinct CDR3 sequences, roughly 9.9% seen once. Germline CDR1 reads LNHNV; CDR2 reads YYDKDF (reference sequence). V dropped 1 base and J dropped 0 bases, with 9 bases sitting between them. The CDR3 runs to 15 residues. As regards this clonotype: No antigen is known for it.

The chain combines TRBV15 with TRBJ1-1; D is unresolved. Sequenced material: PBMCs or a T cell subset sorted from them (not recorded which). This TCR derives from a man aged 18-30 years who had mild COVID-19 (a few samples of this study predate the infection). Cell type and time point are not known. The CDR3 sequence is CATSRGGDMNTEAFF. CDR3 coding DNA: TGTGCCACCAGCAGAGGGGGAGACATGAACACTGAAGCTTTCTTT.